The TCR beta chain under discussion was sequenced for a study of early T cells in non-severe SARS-CoV-2 infection. About the research overall: Unpaired chains resulted from sequencing bulk RNA of unsorted whole blood.

Study-level points and caveats: VDJdb matching, biased toward anti-spike CD8 responses, missed private and CD4 specificities.

Attached unique molecular identifiers marked individual cDNA molecules. TCRdb processed the 5' RACE reads anew with MiXCR; each CDR3 protein has one entry. The top ten hold around 7.9% of the sample, which has 43,000 or so distinct CDR3 sequences, 7% to 8% seen once. This clonotype was seen a few times. Antigen specificity is unknown. V was pared by 2 bases and J by 5 bases, with 9 bases between. The CDR3 is 13 amino acids. The germline V gene encodes CDR1 KGHSH and CDR2 LQKENI. The material sequenced was whole blood. The clonotype was recovered from an adult who was a healthcare worker with PCR-confirmed SARS-CoV-2 infection or an uninfected control (not recorded which). This chain links TRBV18 with TRBJ1-2, with D hard to call. The CDR3 protein is CASSPELGYGYTF. In DNA form, the CDR3 reads TGTGCCAGCTCACCAGAACTGGGGTATGGCTACACCTTC.